This T cell receptor beta chain came from a study of a mutant IDH1 vaccine in newly diagnosed glioma. The wider study: Treated individuals were roughly 62% male and roughly 40% female, averaging 40.4 years of age. Radiotherapy, temozolomide, or both had been given previously, and both were given to most. Overall study results and limits: Pseudoprogression appeared independent of alterations in top peripheral clonotypes.

This clone was seen once. No antigen is known for it. Germline CDR1 and CDR2: SNHLY and FYNNEI. The CDR3 sequence is 14 residues long. V was pared by 4 bases and J by 2 bases, with 12 bases between. Generated by immunoSEQ multiplex PCR, the TCRdb table keeps only in-frame clones and is missing some. There are 30,000 to 35,000 clones in the sample; roughly nine tenths occur only once, and approximately 4.4% lies in the top ten. The time point was: baseline, week 1 (first vaccination visit). Treatment: pre-vaccination baseline after standard-of-care therapy. V is TRBV2 and J is TRBJ2-7; D call uncertain. Source: PBMCs, taken from a glioma patient treated with radiotherapy, temozolomide or both. The source of this sequence is a woman between 40 and 55 years old with glioma. The CDR3 DNA follows: TGTGCCAGCAGTGGTCTCCCGGGCACCTACGAGCAGTACTTC. It encodes CASSGLPGTYEQYF. Together with reference TRBV2 and TRBJ2-7, the CDR3 gives the full variable domain: EPEVTQTPSHQVTQMGQEVILRCVPISNHLYFYWYRQILGQKVEFLVSFYNNEISEKSEIFDDQFSVERPDGSNFTLKIRSTKLEDSAMYFCASSGLPGTYEQYFGPGTRLTVT.